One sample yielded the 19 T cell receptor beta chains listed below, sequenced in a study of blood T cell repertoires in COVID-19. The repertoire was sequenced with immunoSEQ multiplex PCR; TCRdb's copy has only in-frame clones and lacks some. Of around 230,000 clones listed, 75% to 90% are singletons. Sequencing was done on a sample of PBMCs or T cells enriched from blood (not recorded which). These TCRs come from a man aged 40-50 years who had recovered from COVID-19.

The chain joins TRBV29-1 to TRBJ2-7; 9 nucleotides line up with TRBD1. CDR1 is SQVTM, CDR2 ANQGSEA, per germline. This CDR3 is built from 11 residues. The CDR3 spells CSLRQGGAQYF. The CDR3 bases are TGCAGTCTCCGACAGGGGGGAGCGCAGTACTTC.

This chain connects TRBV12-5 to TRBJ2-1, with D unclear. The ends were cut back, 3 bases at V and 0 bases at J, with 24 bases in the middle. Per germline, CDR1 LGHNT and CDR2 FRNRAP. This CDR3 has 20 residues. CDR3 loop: CASGLPPSRKTVNSYNEQFF. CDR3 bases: TGTGCTAGTGGTTTACCTCCCTCCAGGAAAACGGTAAACTCCTACAATGAGCAGTTCTTC.

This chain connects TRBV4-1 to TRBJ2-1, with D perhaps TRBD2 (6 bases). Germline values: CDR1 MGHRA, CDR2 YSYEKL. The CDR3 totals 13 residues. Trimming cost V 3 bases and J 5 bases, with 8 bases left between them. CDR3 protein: CASSQAGNNEQFF. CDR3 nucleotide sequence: TGCGCCAGCAGCCAGGCGGGGAACAATGAGCAGTTCTTC.

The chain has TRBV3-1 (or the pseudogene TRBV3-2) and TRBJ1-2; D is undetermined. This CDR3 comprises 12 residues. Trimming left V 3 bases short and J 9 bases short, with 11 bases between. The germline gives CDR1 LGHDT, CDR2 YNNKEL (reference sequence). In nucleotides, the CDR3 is TGTGCCAGCAGCCATCAGACATATCGCTACACCTTC. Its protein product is CASSHQTYRYTF.

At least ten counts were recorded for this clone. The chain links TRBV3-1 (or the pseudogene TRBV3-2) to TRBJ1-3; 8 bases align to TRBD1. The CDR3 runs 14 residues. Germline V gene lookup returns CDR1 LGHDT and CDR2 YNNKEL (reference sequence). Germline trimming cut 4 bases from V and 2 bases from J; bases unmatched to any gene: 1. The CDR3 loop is CASSLQGAGNTIYF. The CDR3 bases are TGTGCCAGCAGCCTACAGGGGGCTGGAAACACCATATATTTT.

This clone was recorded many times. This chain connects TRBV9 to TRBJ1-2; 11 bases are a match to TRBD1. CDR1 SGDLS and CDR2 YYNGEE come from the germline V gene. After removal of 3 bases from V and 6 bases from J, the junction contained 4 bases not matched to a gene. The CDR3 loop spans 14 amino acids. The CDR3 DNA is TGTGCCAGCAGCGCCGGGACAGGGGGGAATGGCTACACCTTC. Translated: CASSAGTGGNGYTF.

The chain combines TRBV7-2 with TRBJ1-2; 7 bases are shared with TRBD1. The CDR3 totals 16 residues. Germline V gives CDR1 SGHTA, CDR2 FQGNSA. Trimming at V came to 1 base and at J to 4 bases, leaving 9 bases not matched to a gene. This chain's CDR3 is CASSLGSTGASYGYTF. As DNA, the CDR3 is TGTGCCAGCAGCTTAGGGTCTACAGGGGCCTCCTATGGCTACACCTTC.

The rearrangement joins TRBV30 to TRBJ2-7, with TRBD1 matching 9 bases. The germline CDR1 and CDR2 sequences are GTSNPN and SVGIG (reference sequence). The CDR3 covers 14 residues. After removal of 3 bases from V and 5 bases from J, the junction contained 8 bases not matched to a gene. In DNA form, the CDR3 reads TGTGCCTGGAGGCCGGGACAGGGAAGACACGAGCAGTACTTC. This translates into CAWRPGQGRHEQYF.

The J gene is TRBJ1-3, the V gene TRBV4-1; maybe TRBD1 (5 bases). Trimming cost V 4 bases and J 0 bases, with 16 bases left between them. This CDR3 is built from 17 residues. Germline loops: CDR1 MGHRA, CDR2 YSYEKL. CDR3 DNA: TGCGCCAGCAGCCTTCTTTGGGGGGTGATCTCTGGAAACACCATATATTTT. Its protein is CASSLLWGVISGNTIYF.

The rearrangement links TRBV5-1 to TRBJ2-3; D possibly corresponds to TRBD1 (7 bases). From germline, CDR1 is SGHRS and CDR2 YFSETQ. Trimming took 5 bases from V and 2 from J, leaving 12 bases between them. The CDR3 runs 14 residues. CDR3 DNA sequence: TGCGCCAGCAGTCAGGGGGAGGTCACAGATACGCAGTATTTT. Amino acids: CASSQGEVTDTQYF.

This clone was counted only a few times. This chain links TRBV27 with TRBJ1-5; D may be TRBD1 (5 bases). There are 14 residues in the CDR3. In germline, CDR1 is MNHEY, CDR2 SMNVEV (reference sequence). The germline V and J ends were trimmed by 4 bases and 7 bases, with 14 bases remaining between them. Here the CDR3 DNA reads TGTGCCAGCAGTTCCCATGGGGCAAGGCAGCCCCAGCATTTT. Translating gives CASSSHGARQPQHF.

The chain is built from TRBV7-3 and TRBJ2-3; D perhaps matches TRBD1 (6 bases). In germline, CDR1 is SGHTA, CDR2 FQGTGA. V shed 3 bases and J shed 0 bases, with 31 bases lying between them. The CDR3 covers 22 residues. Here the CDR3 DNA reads TGTGCCAGCAGCTTTCTGGTGTCCGGGACACCACGCGAAGGCGTTAGCACAGATACGCAGTATTTT. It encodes CASSFLVSGTPREGVSTDTQYF.

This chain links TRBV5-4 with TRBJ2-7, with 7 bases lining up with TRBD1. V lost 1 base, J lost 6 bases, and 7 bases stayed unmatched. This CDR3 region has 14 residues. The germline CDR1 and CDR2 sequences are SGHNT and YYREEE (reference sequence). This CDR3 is CASSLRGGRGEQYF. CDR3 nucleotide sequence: TGTGCCAGCAGCTTGAGAGGGGGCCGTGGCGAGCAGTACTTC.

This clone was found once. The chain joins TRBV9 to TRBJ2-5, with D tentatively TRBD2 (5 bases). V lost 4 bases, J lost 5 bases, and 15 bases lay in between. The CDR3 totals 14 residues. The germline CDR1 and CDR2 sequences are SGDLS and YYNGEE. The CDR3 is CASSPGSVPETQYF. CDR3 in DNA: TGTGCCAGCAGCCCGGGGTCAGTACCGGAGACCCAGTACTTC.

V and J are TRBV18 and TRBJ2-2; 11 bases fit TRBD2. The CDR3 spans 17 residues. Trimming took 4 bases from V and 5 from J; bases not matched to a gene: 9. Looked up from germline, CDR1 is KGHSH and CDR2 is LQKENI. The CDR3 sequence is CASSLSLAGGGTGELFF. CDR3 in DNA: TGTGCCAGCTCACTGAGCCTAGCGGGAGGAGGAACCGGGGAGCTGTTTTTT.

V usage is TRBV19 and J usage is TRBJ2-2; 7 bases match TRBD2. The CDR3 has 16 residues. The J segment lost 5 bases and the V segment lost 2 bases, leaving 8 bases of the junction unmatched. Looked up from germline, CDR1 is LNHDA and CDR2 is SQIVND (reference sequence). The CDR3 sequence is CASSILSGGRTGELFF. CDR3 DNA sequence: TGTGCCAGTAGTATACTTTCGGGGGGACGTACCGGGGAGCTGTTTTTT.

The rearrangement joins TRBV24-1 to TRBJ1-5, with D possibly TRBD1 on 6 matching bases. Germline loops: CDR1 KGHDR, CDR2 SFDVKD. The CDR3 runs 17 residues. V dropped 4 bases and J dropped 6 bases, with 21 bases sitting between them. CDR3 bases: TGTGCCACCAGTGACCCAGCATTTACGGGGGGCGGTCAGCCCCAGCATTTT. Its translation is CATSDPAFTGGGQPQHF.

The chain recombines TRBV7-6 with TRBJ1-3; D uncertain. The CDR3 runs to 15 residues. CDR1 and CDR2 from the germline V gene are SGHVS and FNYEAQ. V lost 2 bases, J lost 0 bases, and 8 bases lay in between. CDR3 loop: CASSLTASSGNTIYF. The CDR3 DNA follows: TGTGCCAGCAGCTTAACGGCTAGCTCTGGAAACACCATATATTTT.

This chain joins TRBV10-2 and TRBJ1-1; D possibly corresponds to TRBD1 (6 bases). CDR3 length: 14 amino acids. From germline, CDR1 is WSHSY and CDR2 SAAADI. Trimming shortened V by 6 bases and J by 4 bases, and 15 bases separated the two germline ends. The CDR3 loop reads CASRETGRITEAFF. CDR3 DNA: TGCGCCAGCAGGGAGACAGGTCGGATCACTGAAGCTTTCTTT.